The 17 T cell receptor beta chains reported below all come from one sample, sequenced in a study of T cell changes during pregnancy in multiple sclerosis. Data came from immunoSEQ multiplex PCR; TCRdb stores just in-frame clones and leaves some out. The table shows roughly 42,000 clones, with roughly 89% occurring only once. The sequences come from CD4+ T cells from peripheral blood mononuclear cells, collected in the first trimester of pregnancy. Source of these receptors: a female donor with multiple sclerosis, enrolled in a pregnancy study.

V gene TRBV28 combines with J gene TRBJ2-3; 8 nucleotides match TRBD1. The germline gives CDR1 MDHEN, CDR2 SYDVKM. With 7 bases clipped from V and 1 base from J, the junction kept 7 bases outside the gene matches. This CDR3 comprises 15 residues. The CDR3 sequence is CASNRPGQGTDTQYF. Written as DNA, the CDR3 is TGTGCCAGCAACCGCCCGGGACAGGGCACAGATACGCAGTATTTT.

The chain employs TRBV7-6 and TRBJ2-7, with 7 bases lining up with TRBD2. V was clipped by 0 bases and J by 3 bases; unmatched bases: 2. The CDR3 sequence is 14 residues long. Germline CDR1 reads SGHVS; CDR2 reads FNYEAQ. The CDR3 protein is CASSLAASGYEQYF. CDR3 nucleotides: TGTGCCAGCAGCTTAGCGGCTAGCGGCTACGAGCAGTACTTC.

The chain carries TRBV11-2 and TRBJ1-1; D is possibly TRBD1 (6 bases). The V gene lost 7 bases and the J gene lost 3 bases, with 15 bases spanning the gap. CDR1 and CDR2 (germline): SGHAT, FQNNGV. The length of the CDR3 is 14 residues. The CDR3 sequence is CASIKGQGYTEAFF. As DNA, the CDR3 is TGTGCCAGCATCAAGGGGCAGGGGTACACTGAAGCTTTCTTT.

The chain carries TRBV7-2 and TRBJ2-4; D gene uncertain. Per germline, CDR1 SGHTA and CDR2 FQGNSA. This CDR3 has 13 residues. V lost 2 bases, J lost 0 bases, and 2 bases lay in between. DNA for the CDR3: TGTGCCAGCAGCTTACTAGCCAAAAACATTCAGTACTTC. Encoded protein: CASSLLAKNIQYF.

V is TRBV7-2 and J is TRBJ2-2, with 7 nucleotides matching TRBD2. J was trimmed by 0 bases and V by 5 bases; bases with no gene match: 9. The CDR3 is 17 residues long. In germline, CDR1 is SGHTA, CDR2 FQGNSA. The CDR3 sequence is CASSLHGGSANTGELFF. CDR3 coding DNA: TGTGCCAGCAGCCTTCACGGCGGGAGTGCGAACACCGGGGAGCTGTTTTTT.

The chain employs TRBV5-1 and TRBJ2-1; TRBD1 agrees at 8 bases. Trimming removed 4 bases from V and 8 bases from J; junction bases left unmatched: 11. This CDR3 has 15 residues. Per germline, CDR1 SGHRS and CDR2 YFSETQ. The CDR3 nucleotides are TGCGCCAGCAGCCCCGGCCGACAGGGGATCGATGAGCAGTTCTTC. Its translation: CASSPGRQGIDEQFF.

This clone has just a few counts. The CDR3 DNA reads TGTGCCAGTAGTATATCGGGGTACGGGGGCTACACCTTC. Its translation is CASSISGYGGYTF. The V and J genes are TRBV19 and TRBJ1-2, with D unresolved. From germline, CDR1 is LNHDA and CDR2 SQIVND (reference sequence). The CDR3 totals 13 residues. Trimming cost V 2 bases and J 8 bases, with 12 bases left between them. Full variable domain (remainder filled in from reference TRBV19 and TRBJ1-2): DGGITQSPKYLFRKEGQNVTLSCEQNLNHDAMYWYRQDPGQGLRLIYYSQIVNDFQKGDIAEGYSVSREKKESFPLTVTSAQKNPTAFYLCASSISGYGGYTFGSGTRLTVV.

The chain is built from TRBV7-3 and TRBJ2-7, with 11 nucleotides matching TRBD2. J was trimmed by 1 base and V by 5 bases; bases with no gene match: 4. This CDR3 has 15 residues. The germline V gene has CDR1 SGHTA and CDR2 FQGTGA. The CDR3 protein is CASSVAGGPSYEQYF. DNA for the CDR3: TGTGCCAGCAGCGTAGCGGGAGGGCCTTCCTACGAGCAGTACTTC. Drawing the rest from reference TRBV7-3 and TRBJ2-7, the complete variable domain is GAGVSQTPSNKVTEKGKYVELRCDPISGHTALYWYRQSLGQGPEFLIYFQGTGAADDSGLPNDRFFAVRPEGSVSTLKIQRTERGDSAVYLCASSVAGGPSYEQYFGPGTRLTVT.

There are a few counts of this clone. The chain carries TRBV30 and TRBJ1-2; 9 bases are a match to TRBD1. Germline-derived CDR1 and CDR2 are GTSNPN and SVGIG (reference sequence). The CDR3 has 15 amino acids. With 2 bases clipped from V and 8 bases from J, the junction kept 12 bases outside the gene matches. The CDR3 protein is CAWSPGTGLWRGYTF. CDR3 nucleotide sequence: TGTGCCTGGAGTCCTGGGACAGGGTTATGGAGGGGCTACACCTTC.

This chain links TRBV7-2 with TRBJ2-4; perhaps TRBD2 as D (5 bases). Germline V gene sequence: CDR1 SGHTA, CDR2 FQGNSA. Trimming removed 4 bases at V and 5 bases at J, with 9 bases between. The CDR3 contains 13 residues. The CDR3 region is CASSWAGENIQYF. The CDR3 DNA reads TGTGCCAGCAGCTGGGCCGGGGAAAACATTCAGTACTTC.

The V gene is TRBV5-1, the J gene TRBJ2-3; weak D call: TRBD1 (7 bases). The CDR3 has 16 amino acids. V was shortened by 8 bases and J by 0 bases, with 19 bases between the two germline ends. Per germline, CDR1 SGHRS and CDR2 YFSETQ. CDR3 sequence: CASRQGGFLSTDTQYF. As DNA, the CDR3 is TGCGCCAGTCGTCAGGGGGGCTTCCTTAGCACAGATACGCAGTATTTT.

The chain joins TRBV19 to TRBJ2-7; 7 nucleotides match TRBD1. There are 14 residues in the CDR3. The junction had 10 bases not matched to a gene; V was cut back by 4 bases and J by 7 bases. The germline V gene encodes CDR1 LNHDA and CDR2 SQIVND (reference sequence). The chain's CDR3 is CASSSRGRRGEQYF. CDR3 nucleotides: TGTGCCAGTAGTAGTAGGGGGCGAAGGGGAGAGCAGTACTTC.

The CDR3: CASSFLGGATYEQYF. CDR3 sequence (DNA): TGTGCCAGCAGTTTCTTAGGGGGGGCCACCTACGAGCAGTACTTC. V is TRBV28 and J is TRBJ2-7; perhaps TRBD2 as D (7 bases). The CDR3 has 15 amino acids. In germline, CDR1 is MDHEN, CDR2 SYDVKM. Trimming cost V 3 bases and J 2 bases, with 14 bases left between them.

The V and J genes are TRBV7-8 and TRBJ2-5, with D possibly matching TRBD1 (6 bases). V lost 2 bases and J lost 4, with 11 bases in between. The germline gives CDR1 SGHVS, CDR2 FQNEAQ. There are 14 residues in the CDR3. CDR3 protein: CASSLSQGRETQYF. CDR3 bases: TGTGCCAGCAGCTTATCCCAGGGGAGAGAGACCCAGTACTTC.

This clone was observed a single time. The V and J genes are TRBV27 and TRBJ1-2, with 9 nucleotides matching TRBD1. This CDR3 comprises 14 residues. V gave up 5 bases and J gave up 6 bases; unmatched junction bases: 7. Germline CDR1 reads MNHEY; CDR2 reads SMNVEV (reference sequence). The CDR3 spells CASSRTGTGHGYTF. CDR3 DNA: TGTGCCAGCAGTCGAACGGGGACAGGGCATGGCTACACCTTC.

A single count supports this clone. The gene calls are TRBV7-2 and TRBJ2-7; no clear D gene. This CDR3 is 14 amino acids long. The germline CDR1 and CDR2 sequences are SGHTA and FQGNSA. Trimming removed 5 bases from V and 4 bases from J, with 15 bases in between. CDR3 nucleotide sequence: TGTGCCAGCAGCCGAGGCGGTACGACTTACGAGCAGTACTTC. It codes for CASSRGGTTYEQYF.

The V gene is TRBV5-1, the J gene TRBJ2-7, with 7 bases fitting TRBD1. The ends lost 3 bases at V and 3 bases at J; junction bases unmatched: 9. This CDR3 is built from 15 residues. Per germline, CDR1 SGHRS and CDR2 YFSETQ. The CDR3 bases are TGCGCCAGCAGCTCCGGGGACAGACGATACTACGAGCAGTACTTC. Protein sequence: CASSSGDRRYYEQYF.